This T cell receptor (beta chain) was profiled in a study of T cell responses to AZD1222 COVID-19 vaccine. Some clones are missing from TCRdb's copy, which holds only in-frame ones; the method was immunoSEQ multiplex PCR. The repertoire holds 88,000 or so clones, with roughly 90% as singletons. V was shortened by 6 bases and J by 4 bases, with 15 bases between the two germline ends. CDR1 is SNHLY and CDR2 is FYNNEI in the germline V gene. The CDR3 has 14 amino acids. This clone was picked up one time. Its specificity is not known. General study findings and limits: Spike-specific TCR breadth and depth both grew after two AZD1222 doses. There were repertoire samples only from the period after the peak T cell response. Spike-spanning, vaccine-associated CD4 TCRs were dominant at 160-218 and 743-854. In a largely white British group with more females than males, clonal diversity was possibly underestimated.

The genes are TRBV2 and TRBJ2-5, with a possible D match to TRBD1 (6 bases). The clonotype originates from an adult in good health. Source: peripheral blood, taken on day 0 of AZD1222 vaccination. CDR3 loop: CASRMDSGIETQYF. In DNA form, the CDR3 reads TGTGCCAGCAGAATGGACAGCGGAATAGAGACCCAGTACTTC.